This note documents a single T cell receptor (beta chain) sequence. The table lists this clone with a count of one. Its specific antigen is unknown. No qualities accompany the bases; no much larger clone lies one base away. These data are taken from a study of blood T cell repertoires in COVID-19 (dated by TCRdb to the early 2020s). With regard to the full study: Samples from collaborators originated in the United States, Italy and Spain and spanned both the acute and convalescent phases of COVID-19. The prospective study material was composed of cDNA or gDNA derived from T cells, B-cell-depleted T cells, or PBMCs. Subjects who had been exposed to COVID-19, were actively infected with it, or had recovered from it provided the deeply sampled blood TCRbeta repertoires that made up the dataset. The repertoires were released in a freely available public database intended as a resource for research on the immune response to SARS-CoV-2. The samples were drawn from the first 160 participants of the ongoing ImmuneRACE study and from 950 to 1,500 subjects provided by 6 global collaborators. Sample metadata almost always included a de-identified subject ID, COVID-19 status, age in years and sex. Where available, HLA class I and class II types were obtained from metadata supplied by the sample provider rather than from assay-based typing.

Here is what the overall study found, with its caveats: The quantity of clinical and demographic metadata differed by source and by participant and was supplied without curation.

The CDR3 starts with the cysteine, ends with the phenylalanine, and has 13 residues. CDR3 DNA only is kept here, 39 bases in frame from base 1. The germline V gene encodes CDR1 KGHDR and CDR2 SFDVKD. The germline V end is reduced by 4 bases and the J end by 11 bases; junction bases left unmatched: 9. Collaborating institutions collected whole blood in K2EDTA tubes following their own protocols. For TCRbeta analysis, collaborators shipped samples in one of three forms: frozen whole blood, isolated PBMCs, or DNA extracted from either of those sample types. TCRbeta CDR3 regions were amplified from genomic DNA by means of the immunoSEQ Assay, a bias-controlled multiplex PCR. As for how the authors treated the data: The number of nucleated cells in each sample was estimated by amplification of reference gene primers within the assay. Sequence reads were collapsed and filtered to measure the absolute abundance of every unique TCRbeta CDR3 rearrangement. Productive Simpson clonality was computed per sample as the square root of Simpson's diversity index over productive rearrangements. The clones in this table, taken by TCRdb from immuneACCESS, are in-frame only. Not every clone is retained; where verified, under half of the shortfall comes from an unresolved V gene, and the cause of the rest is unknown. That table furnishes V, J and clone size, whereas the DNA furnished D and trimming. The sample records tens of thousands of clones, about 85% of which are singletons. Around 3.9% of the sample is taken by the ten largest.

The origin of this receptor is a man between 65 and 85 years old with active COVID-19. The chain employs TRBV24-1 and TRBJ1-1, with 7 central nucleotides matching TRBD1. Input material: peripheral blood. In nucleotides, the sequence is TGTGCCACCAGTGACCCTACAGGGGTTGAGGCTTTCTTT. This is translated as CATSDPTGVEAFF.